This TCR beta chain was recorded in a study of blood T cell repertoires in COVID-19. Everyone who took part was roughly 18 to 89 years old, and they came from 20 to 25 US areas. The CDR3 extends over 17 amino acids. V trimming: 5 bases; J trimming: 4 bases; junction bases outside the gene matches: 9. Germline V lookup: CDR1 SGHTA, CDR2 FQGNSA. Method: immunoSEQ multiplex PCR; TCRdb's copy keeps in-frame clones and lacks some. The sample gives roughly 290,000 clones, around 88% of which show up once; 6% is in the top ten. The sequence derives from a woman in her forties who had recovered from COVID-19. The chain couples TRBV7-2 to TRBJ2-5; TRBD2 matches at 14 bases. Material for sequencing was PBMCs or T cells enriched from blood (not recorded which). The CDR3 loop is CASSRRLAGGRGETQYF. CDR3 nucleotide sequence: TGTGCCAGCAGCCGTAGACTAGCGGGAGGGCGGGGAGAGACCCAGTACTTC.